These T cell receptor beta chains were read from a single sample in a study of T cell changes during pregnancy in multiple sclerosis. Measured with immunoSEQ multiplex PCR; TCRdb has only the in-frame clones, and not every one. The sample records around 60,000 clones, approximately 86% being singletons. The sample consisted of peripheral blood, taken in the first trimester of pregnancy. These receptor sequences come from a female donor with multiple sclerosis, enrolled in a pregnancy study. CDR3s include the opening cysteine and the closing phenylalanine or tryptophan.

v_call	j_call	cdr3_aa
TRBV7-9	TRBJ2-5	CASSLAGQGKETQYF
TRBV6-1	TRBJ2-1	CASTPRWREDNEQFF
TRBV2	TRBJ2-3	CASKVGLADTDTQYF
TRBV6-5	TRBJ2-3	CASSPPRDYRAEEYF
TRBV28	TRBJ2-5	CASSFAPAGAQETQYF
TRBV7-3	TRBJ2-1	CASSLFFGVPWGGEQFF
TRBV9	TRBJ2-7	CASSQDGGWIWEQYF
TRBV9	TRBJ2-7	CASSPSGRAYEQYF
TRBV19	TRBJ1-4	CASSRARDEKLFF
TRBV7-9	TRBJ1-1	CASSLGQVNTEAFF
TRBV6-5	TRBJ2-1	CASSSSKGLALGQFF
TRBV7-9	TRBJ2-2	CASSLPTSGKRELFF
TRBV18	TRBJ1-3	CASSPPADTIYF
TRBV2	TRBJ2-1	CASSIQGNEQFF
TRBV27	TRBJ2-7	CASSLWAGEYEQYF
TRBV18	TRBJ2-1	CASSPTAETYNEQFF
TRBV5-6	TRBJ2-7	CASSYGTTSAYEQYF
TRBV18	TRBJ2-1	CASSSDRVDNEQFF
TRBV7-9	TRBJ1-3	CASSLAYMSTGNTIYF
TRBV29-1	TRBJ2-5	CSVDYPGVRGQETQYF
TRBV19	TRBJ1-5	CASSIRIWTAGYNQPQHF
TRBV5-1	TRBJ2-2	CASSPGGGGSNTGELFF
TRBV9	TRBJ2-3	CASSVGAGETGDTQYF
TRBV5-4	TRBJ2-5	CASSLARQETQYF
TRBV6-4	TRBJ2-3	CASKVGASGLYTQYF
TRBV7-2	TRBJ2-3	CASSLIQGSGTDTQYF
TRBV7-9	TRBJ2-7	CASSLVSGRGEQYF
TRBV5-6	TRBJ1-1	CASSSPGQGDTEAFF
TRBV12-5	TRBJ2-1	CASGQLDRWYNEQFF
TRBV5-1	TRBJ1-1	CASSPLGGRDTEAFF
TRBV7-9	TRBJ2-7	CASSSPGTEIAKEQYF
TRBV2	TRBJ2-5	CASSGGRAGETQYF
TRBV5-4	TRBJ2-3	CASSWQGAADTQYF
TRBV28	TRBJ2-3	CASSLGGILTDTQYF
TRBV7-6	TRBJ2-2	CASSPFTGTGGMAGELFF
TRBV5-1	TRBJ2-5	CASSFSGRALETQYF
TRBV7-2	TRBJ2-3	CASSPLVGTDTQYF
TRBV5-1	TRBJ1-4	CASSFITGAEKLFF
TRBV7-3	TRBJ2-7	CASGAGFLYEQYF
TRBV5-4	TRBJ2-6	CAGGQAYSSGANVLTF
TRBV5-1	TRBJ2-3	CASSLEYTDTQYF